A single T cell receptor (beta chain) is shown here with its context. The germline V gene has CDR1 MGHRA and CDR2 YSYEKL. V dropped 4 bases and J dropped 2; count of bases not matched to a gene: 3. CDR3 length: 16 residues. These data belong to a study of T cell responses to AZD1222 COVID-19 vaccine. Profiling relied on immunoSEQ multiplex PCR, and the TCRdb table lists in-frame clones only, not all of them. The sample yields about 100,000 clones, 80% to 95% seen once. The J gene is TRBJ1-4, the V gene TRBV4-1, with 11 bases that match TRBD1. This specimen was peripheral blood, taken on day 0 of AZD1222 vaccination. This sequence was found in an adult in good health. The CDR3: CASSLGQGATNEKLFF. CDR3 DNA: TGCGCCAGCAGCCTCGGACAGGGGGCGACTAATGAAAAACTGTTTTTT.